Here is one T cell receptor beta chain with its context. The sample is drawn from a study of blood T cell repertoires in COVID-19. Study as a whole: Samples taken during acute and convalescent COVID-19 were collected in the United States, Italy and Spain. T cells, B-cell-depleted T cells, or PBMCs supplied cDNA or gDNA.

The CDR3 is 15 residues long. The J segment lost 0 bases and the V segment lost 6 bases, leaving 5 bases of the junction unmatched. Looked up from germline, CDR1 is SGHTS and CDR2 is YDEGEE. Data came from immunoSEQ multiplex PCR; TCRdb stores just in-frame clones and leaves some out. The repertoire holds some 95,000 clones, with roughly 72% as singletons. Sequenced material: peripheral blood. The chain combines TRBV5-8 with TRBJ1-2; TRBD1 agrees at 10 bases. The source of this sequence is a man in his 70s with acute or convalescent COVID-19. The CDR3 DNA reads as TGTGCCAGCACCCAGGGGACAGGGGCTAACTATGGCTACACCTTC. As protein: CASTQGTGANYGYTF.